This T cell receptor beta chain was obtained from a study of T cell repertoires in cytomegalovirus infection. About the study: Indications of both CMV infection and matching HLA type were provided by public TCR beta signatures. General study results and limits: The ex vivo response was dominated by HLA-C-restricted CMV-specific TCR beta clonotypes.

Using its own MiXCR run on the reads, TCRdb lists one record per CDR3 protein. The sample yields roughly 920,000 distinct CDR3 sequences, less than 40% seen once. Of note for this clonotype: Its antigen is unidentified.

The CDR3 runs 12 residues. Looked up from germline, CDR1 is SNHLY and CDR2 is FYNNEI. Trimming removed 5 bases from V and 6 bases from J, with 10 bases in between. The receptor was isolated from a human donor in good health (CMV status not recorded). Some clones in this sample may be carry-over from other donors' samples. The sample was cultured CD8+ T cells from PBMCs, taken from culture after CMV antigen stimulation. The rearrangement joins TRBV2 to TRBJ1-1, with D unresolved. The CDR3 is CASSQHRPEAFF. DNA for the CDR3: TGTGCCAGCAGTCAACACCGACCTGAAGCTTTCTTT. Together with reference TRBV2 and TRBJ1-1, the CDR3 gives the full variable domain: EPEVTQTPSHQVTQMGQEVILRCVPISNHLYFYWYRQILGQKVEFLVSFYNNEISEKSEIFDDQFSVERPDGSNFTLKIRSTKLEDSAMYFCASSQHRPEAFFGQGTRLTVV.